These 32 T cell receptor beta chains were sequenced from one sample in a study of lymphopenia after photon versus proton radiotherapy. Libraries were prepared by immunoSEQ multiplex PCR; TCRdb keeps only in-frame clonotypes and omits some of them. The data hold roughly 58,000 clones, with roughly nine tenths observed a single time. Specimen: peripheral blood, collected from a patient treated with proton-based radiotherapy. These receptors all stem from a man aged 80 or over with esophageal cancer.

This chain links TRBV11-2 with TRBJ2-1; D could derive from TRBD1 or TRBD2 (5 bases each). CDR3 length: 15 amino acids. Germline V gene lookup returns CDR1 SGHAT and CDR2 FQNNGV. Trimming took 2 bases from V and 7 from J, leaving 15 bases between them. CDR3 loop: CASSLPGGGQNEQFF. CDR3 bases: TGTGCCAGCAGCTTACCGGGTGGGGGTCAAAATGAGCAGTTCTTC.

V is TRBV5-1 and J is TRBJ2-2; TRBD1 agrees at 7 bases. Per germline, CDR1 SGHRS and CDR2 YFSETQ. The length of the CDR3 is 16 residues. Germline trimming cut 4 bases from V and 2 bases from J; bases unmatched to any gene: 8. CDR3 DNA: TGCGCCAGCAGCCAACAGGGGCCCCCAAACACCGGGGAGCTGTTTTTT. Amino acids: CASSQQGPPNTGELFF.

This chain joins TRBV4-3 and TRBJ1-4; D not certain. V was shortened by 1 base and J by 4 bases, with 7 bases between the two germline ends. CDR3 length: 14 residues. Germline V gene sequence: CDR1 LGHNA, CDR2 YSLEER. The CDR3 DNA is TGCGCCAGCAGCCAAGGGTGGGTTAATGAAAAACTGTTTTTT. Translated, it gives CASSQGWVNEKLFF.

The chain employs TRBV11-2 and TRBJ2-5; a possible D gene is TRBD2 (5 bases). The CDR3 consists of 15 residues. Trimming cost V 4 bases and J 1 base, with 13 bases left between them. Germline-derived CDR1 and CDR2 are SGHAT and FQNNGV. The DNA for the CDR3 is TGTGCCAGCAGCTCGGGGTATGGCAGCCAAGAGACCCAGTACTTC. Translating it yields CASSSGYGSQETQYF.

The chain has TRBV7-8 and TRBJ1-5, with D perhaps TRBD1 (5 bases). The CDR3 contains 14 residues. Germline assignment: CDR1 SGHVS and CDR2 FQNEAQ. V dropped 1 base and J dropped 3 bases, with 7 bases sitting between them. Here the CDR3 reads CASSLGDFNQPQHF. The CDR3 region has the DNA TGTGCCAGCAGCTTAGGGGACTTCAATCAGCCCCAGCATTTT.

This chain connects TRBV2 to TRBJ2-3, with 14 bases that match TRBD2. The CDR3 loop spans 15 amino acids. The V gene end was trimmed by 7 bases and the J gene end by 3 bases; junction bases not matched to a gene: 3. CDR1 is SNHLY, CDR2 FYNNEI, per germline. CDR3 in amino acids: CASIRLAGGTDTQYF. Written as DNA, the CDR3 is TGTGCCAGCATTCGACTAGCGGGAGGGACAGATACGCAGTATTTT.

This chain connects TRBV4-1 to TRBJ2-1; 8 bases align to TRBD2. Trimming took 1 base from V and 4 from J; bases not matched to a gene: 6. This CDR3 is 16 amino acids long. The V gene's germline CDR1 is MGHRA and CDR2 YSYEKL. This CDR3 is CASSQVAGRGYNEQFF. CDR3 coding DNA: TGCGCCAGCAGCCAAGTCGCCGGGAGGGGATACAATGAGCAGTTCTTC.

The chain couples TRBV5-6 to TRBJ1-1, with D hard to call. CDR1 is SGHDT and CDR2 is YYEEEE in the germline V gene. The CDR3 runs to 13 residues. Trimming removed 5 bases at V and 0 bases at J, with 8 bases between. The CDR3 here is CASSFVLNTEAFF. The CDR3 region has the DNA TGTGCCAGCAGTTTTGTATTGAACACTGAAGCTTTCTTT.

This chain uses TRBV7-8 with TRBJ2-5, with D unclear. V lost 3 bases and J 7 bases, leaving 6 bases between the germline ends. The CDR3 consists of 11 residues. Germline V lookup: CDR1 SGHVS, CDR2 FQNEAQ. CDR3 region: CASSLSTTQYF. The CDR3 DNA is TGTGCCAGCAGCTTGTCGACGACCCAGTACTTC.

The count of this clone is one. J is TRBJ2-5 and V is TRBV10-3, with TRBD1 matching 12 bases. The germline gives CDR1 ENHRY, CDR2 SYGVKD. V trimming: 3 bases; J trimming: 4 bases; junction bases outside the gene matches: 9. This CDR3 spans 17 amino acids. In DNA form, the CDR3 reads TGTGCCATCAGTGACGGGACAGGGGGCGCCGGGAGAGAGACCCAGTACTTC. As protein: CAISDGTGGAGRETQYF.

The chain is built from TRBV29-1 and TRBJ2-1, with D tentatively TRBD1 (6 bases). The CDR3 is made up of 11 amino acids. CDR1 is SQVTM and CDR2 is ANQGSEA in the germline V gene. Here the CDR3 DNA reads TGCGTCGCGGACAGATTCAATGAGCAGTTCTTC. The encoded protein is CVADRFNEQFF.

This clone was detected once. The V and J genes are TRBV7-6 and TRBJ2-5; no clear D gene. V was trimmed by 5 bases and J by 1 base, leaving 5 bases between them. The CDR3 covers 12 residues. From germline, CDR1 is SGHVS and CDR2 FNYEAQ. CDR3 region: CASSLPQETQYF. CDR3 nucleotides: TGTGCCAGCAGCCTCCCCCAAGAGACCCAGTACTTC. The full variable domain, its missing parts supplied by reference TRBV7-6 and TRBJ2-5, is GAGVSQSPRYKVTKRGQDVALRCDPISGHVSLYWYRQALGQGPEFLTYFNYEAQQDKSGLPNDRFSAERPEGSISTLTIQRTEQRDSAMYRCASSLPQETQYFGPGTRLLVL.

This clone was seen a handful of times. The genes are TRBV19 and TRBJ1-1; D ambiguous. Trimming stripped 3 bases from V and 1 base from J, with 6 bases between. Looked up from germline, CDR1 is LNHDA and CDR2 is SQIVND (reference sequence). There are 13 residues in the CDR3. In DNA form, the CDR3 reads TGTGCCAGTAGTATTCAGAGGAACACTGAAGCTTTCTTT. Its protein is CASSIQRNTEAFF.

V gene TRBV4-3 combines with J gene TRBJ1-1, with 7 positions matching TRBD1. The CDR3 extends over 16 amino acids. V lost 0 bases to trimming and J lost 3 bases; unmatched junction nucleotides: 7. Looked up from germline, CDR1 is LGHNA and CDR2 is YSLEER. CDR3 in amino acids: CASSQDSTGSYTEAFF. The CDR3 bases are TGCGCCAGCAGCCAAGATTCGACAGGGAGTTACACTGAAGCTTTCTTT.

V gene TRBV29-1 combines with J gene TRBJ1-2, with no clear D. The CDR3 covers 12 residues. Germline V gives CDR1 SQVTM, CDR2 ANQGSEA. V shed 4 bases and J shed 2 bases, with 8 bases lying between them. The CDR3 protein is CSVVSLNYGYTF. CDR3 coding DNA: TGCAGCGTTGTCTCTCTAAACTATGGCTACACCTTC.

CDR3 bases: TGTGCCAGCAGTGAAGTTAGGCGGGGGGGATACAATGAGCAGTTCTTC. This sequence encodes CASSEVRRGGYNEQFF. The gene calls are TRBV25-1 and TRBJ2-1; 9 nucleotides align to TRBD2. The CDR3 totals 16 residues. V lost 2 bases to trimming and J lost 4 bases; unmatched junction nucleotides: 6. Germline values: CDR1 MGHDK, CDR2 SYGVNS.

This clone turned up a few times. V and J are TRBV30 and TRBJ1-1; a possible D gene is TRBD1 (6 bases). Germline V gene sequence: CDR1 GTSNPN, CDR2 SVGIG (reference sequence). The CDR3 has 13 amino acids. The V and J ends lost 0 bases and 11 bases respectively, with 16 bases between them. CDR3 nucleotides: TGTGCCTGGAGTGTCTCACAGGGTCGGGCGGCTTTCTTT. This codes for CAWSVSQGRAAFF.

The chain has TRBV30 and TRBJ2-3; D unresolved. The V gene's germline CDR1 is GTSNPN and CDR2 SVGIG (reference sequence). V was pared by 2 bases and J by 7 bases, with 13 bases between. The CDR3 length is 13 residues. CDR3 DNA: TGTGCCTGGAGTAGGCCACTGGGGAATACGCAGTATTTT. As protein: CAWSRPLGNTQYF.

The chain has TRBV19 and TRBJ1-2; D remains unclear. Germline V lookup: CDR1 LNHDA, CDR2 SQIVND (reference sequence). The CDR3 runs to 13 residues. Trimming took 10 bases from V and 7 from J, leaving 19 bases between them. CDR3 in DNA: TGTGCCACCGAGGATCTGGGTGTCTCTGGCTACACCTTC. This codes for CATEDLGVSGYTF.

The chain couples TRBV19 to TRBJ1-1; TRBD1 matches at 7 bases. The CDR3 spans 16 residues. Germline lookup yields CDR1 LNHDA and CDR2 SQIVND (reference sequence). The trim removed 0 bases at V and 3 bases at J, leaving 7 bases unmatched. The CDR3 region has the DNA TGTGCCAGTAGTATAGAGCGACAGGGATGGTACACTGAAGCTTTCTTT. This codes for CASSIERQGWYTEAFF.

Turning to this clone: The sample contains more than one DNA sequence encoding this CDR3. The V and J genes are TRBV19 and TRBJ1-5; D remains ambiguous. The germline V and J ends were trimmed by 5 bases and 2 bases, with 16 bases remaining between them. This CDR3 is built from 16 residues. Germline V gene lookup returns CDR1 LNHDA and CDR2 SQIVND (reference sequence). This chain's CDR3 is CASSVVGKGGNQPQHF. The DNA for the CDR3 is TGTGCCAGTAGTGTTGTAGGAAAAGGTGGCAATCAGCCCCAGCATTTT.

This clone was seen only once. The chain carries TRBV9 and TRBJ2-3; D may match TRBD1 or TRBD2 (5 bases each). CDR3 size: 14 residues. V shed 3 bases and J shed 6 bases, with 14 bases lying between them. CDR1 and CDR2 (germline): SGDLS, YYNGEE. This chain's CDR3 is CASSAGPLGDTQYF. In DNA form, the CDR3 reads TGTGCCAGCAGCGCGGGACCTCTGGGGGATACGCAGTATTTT.

V gene TRBV4-1 combines with J gene TRBJ1-6; no clear D. Trimming took off 4 bases at V and 0 bases at J, with 16 bases between the two ends. There are 18 residues in the CDR3. Germline CDR1 and CDR2: MGHRA and YSYEKL. This chain's CDR3 is CASSRAGLMSSYNSPLHF. DNA for the CDR3: TGCGCCAGCAGCCGGGCTGGGCTCATGAGCTCCTATAATTCACCCCTCCACTTT.

V usage is TRBV30 and J usage is TRBJ1-5, with 10 bases matching TRBD1. The CDR3 covers 18 residues. V gave up 0 bases and J gave up 0 bases; unmatched junction bases: 8. Per the germline V gene, CDR1 is GTSNPN and CDR2 is SVGIG (reference sequence). The CDR3 bases are TGTGCCTGGAGTGTAGGGGACAGGGGCTTTTATAGCAATCAGCCCCAGCATTTT. It codes for CAWSVGDRGFYSNQPQHF.

To note about this clone: The identical CDR3 is also encoded by other nucleotide sequences in the sample. This rearrangement joins TRBV27 to TRBJ2-5; TRBD2 matches 10 bases. The CDR3 has 18 residues. J was trimmed by 4 bases and V by 5 bases; bases with no gene match: 16. Germline CDR1 is MNHEY and CDR2 is SMNVEV (reference sequence). This CDR3 reads CASSRKGALAGVRETQYF. In nucleotides, the CDR3 is TGTGCCAGCAGTCGTAAAGGGGCGCTAGCGGGAGTTAGAGAGACCCAGTACTTC.

This chain joins TRBV4-3 and TRBJ1-1; D may be TRBD1 (5 bases). Germline V gene sequence: CDR1 LGHNA, CDR2 YSLEER. There are 15 residues in the CDR3. V lost 5 bases, J lost 2 bases, and 15 bases lay in between. The CDR3 protein is CASSSRVQANTEAFF. The CDR3 DNA sequence: TGCGCCAGCAGCTCCAGGGTGCAGGCAAACACTGAAGCTTTCTTT.

The chain employs TRBV5-1 and TRBJ2-5, with D hard to call. CDR3 size: 14 residues. V shed 7 bases and J shed 4 bases, with 17 bases lying between them. In germline, CDR1 is SGHRS, CDR2 YFSETQ. CDR3: CASAVMGIGETQYF. The CDR3 nucleotides are TGCGCCAGCGCCGTGATGGGGATTGGAGAGACCCAGTACTTC. Full variable domain (missing parts from reference TRBV5-1 and TRBJ2-5): KAGVTQTPRYLIKTRGQQVTLSCSPISGHRSVSWYQQTPGQGLQFLFEYFSETQRNKGNFPGRFSGRQFSNSRSEMNVSTLELGDSALYLCASAVMGIGETQYFGPGTRLLVL.

The rearrangement uses TRBV4-1 and TRBJ2-6, with D perhaps assigned TRBD1 or TRBD2 (5 bases each). CDR3 size: 14 residues. Germline CDR1 is MGHRA and CDR2 is YSYEKL. Trimming stripped 8 bases from V and 0 bases from J, with 8 bases between. Written as DNA, the CDR3 is TGCGCCAGCGCAGGGACCTCTGGGGCCAACGTCCTGACTTTC. Its translation is CASAGTSGANVLTF.

The rearrangement uses TRBV30 and TRBJ2-5; D is ambiguous. CDR1 GTSNPN and CDR2 SVGIG come from the germline V gene (reference sequence). The germline V and J ends were trimmed by 0 bases and 7 bases, with 9 bases remaining between them. The CDR3 runs to 12 residues. The CDR3 spells CAWSVLVPTQYF. The CDR3 nucleotides are TGTGCCTGGAGTGTACTCGTCCCGACCCAGTACTTC.

J is TRBJ2-3 and V is TRBV6-4; perhaps TRBD2 as D (5 bases). Germline V CDR1 and CDR2: MRHNA, SNTAGT. The CDR3 is made up of 15 amino acids. V was clipped by 2 bases and J by 0 bases, with 9 bases between them. The CDR3 nucleotides read TGTGCCAGCAGTGACGTGGCGGGTAGCACAGATACGCAGTATTTT. Protein sequence: CASSDVAGSTDTQYF.

V gene TRBV10-3 combines with J gene TRBJ2-1; D perhaps matches TRBD1 (5 bases). Trimming stripped 0 bases from V and 4 bases from J, with 13 bases between. Germline loops: CDR1 ENHRY, CDR2 SYGVKD. There are 16 residues in the CDR3. CDR3 residues: CAISESVGVVYNEQFF. For the CDR3, the DNA is TGTGCCATCAGTGAGTCAGTAGGGGTAGTGTACAATGAGCAGTTCTTC.

The V and J genes are TRBV27 and TRBJ2-7; possibly TRBD2 for D (6 bases). Trimming took off 3 bases at V and 0 bases at J, with 24 bases between the two ends. This CDR3 has 19 residues. CDR1 and CDR2 (germline): MNHEY, SMNVEV (reference sequence). CDR3 nucleotide sequence: TGTGCCAGCAGTTTCTCTTTCGTGGGACTGACTCGTAGCTCCTACGAGCAGTACTTC. Translating it yields CASSFSFVGLTRSSYEQYF.